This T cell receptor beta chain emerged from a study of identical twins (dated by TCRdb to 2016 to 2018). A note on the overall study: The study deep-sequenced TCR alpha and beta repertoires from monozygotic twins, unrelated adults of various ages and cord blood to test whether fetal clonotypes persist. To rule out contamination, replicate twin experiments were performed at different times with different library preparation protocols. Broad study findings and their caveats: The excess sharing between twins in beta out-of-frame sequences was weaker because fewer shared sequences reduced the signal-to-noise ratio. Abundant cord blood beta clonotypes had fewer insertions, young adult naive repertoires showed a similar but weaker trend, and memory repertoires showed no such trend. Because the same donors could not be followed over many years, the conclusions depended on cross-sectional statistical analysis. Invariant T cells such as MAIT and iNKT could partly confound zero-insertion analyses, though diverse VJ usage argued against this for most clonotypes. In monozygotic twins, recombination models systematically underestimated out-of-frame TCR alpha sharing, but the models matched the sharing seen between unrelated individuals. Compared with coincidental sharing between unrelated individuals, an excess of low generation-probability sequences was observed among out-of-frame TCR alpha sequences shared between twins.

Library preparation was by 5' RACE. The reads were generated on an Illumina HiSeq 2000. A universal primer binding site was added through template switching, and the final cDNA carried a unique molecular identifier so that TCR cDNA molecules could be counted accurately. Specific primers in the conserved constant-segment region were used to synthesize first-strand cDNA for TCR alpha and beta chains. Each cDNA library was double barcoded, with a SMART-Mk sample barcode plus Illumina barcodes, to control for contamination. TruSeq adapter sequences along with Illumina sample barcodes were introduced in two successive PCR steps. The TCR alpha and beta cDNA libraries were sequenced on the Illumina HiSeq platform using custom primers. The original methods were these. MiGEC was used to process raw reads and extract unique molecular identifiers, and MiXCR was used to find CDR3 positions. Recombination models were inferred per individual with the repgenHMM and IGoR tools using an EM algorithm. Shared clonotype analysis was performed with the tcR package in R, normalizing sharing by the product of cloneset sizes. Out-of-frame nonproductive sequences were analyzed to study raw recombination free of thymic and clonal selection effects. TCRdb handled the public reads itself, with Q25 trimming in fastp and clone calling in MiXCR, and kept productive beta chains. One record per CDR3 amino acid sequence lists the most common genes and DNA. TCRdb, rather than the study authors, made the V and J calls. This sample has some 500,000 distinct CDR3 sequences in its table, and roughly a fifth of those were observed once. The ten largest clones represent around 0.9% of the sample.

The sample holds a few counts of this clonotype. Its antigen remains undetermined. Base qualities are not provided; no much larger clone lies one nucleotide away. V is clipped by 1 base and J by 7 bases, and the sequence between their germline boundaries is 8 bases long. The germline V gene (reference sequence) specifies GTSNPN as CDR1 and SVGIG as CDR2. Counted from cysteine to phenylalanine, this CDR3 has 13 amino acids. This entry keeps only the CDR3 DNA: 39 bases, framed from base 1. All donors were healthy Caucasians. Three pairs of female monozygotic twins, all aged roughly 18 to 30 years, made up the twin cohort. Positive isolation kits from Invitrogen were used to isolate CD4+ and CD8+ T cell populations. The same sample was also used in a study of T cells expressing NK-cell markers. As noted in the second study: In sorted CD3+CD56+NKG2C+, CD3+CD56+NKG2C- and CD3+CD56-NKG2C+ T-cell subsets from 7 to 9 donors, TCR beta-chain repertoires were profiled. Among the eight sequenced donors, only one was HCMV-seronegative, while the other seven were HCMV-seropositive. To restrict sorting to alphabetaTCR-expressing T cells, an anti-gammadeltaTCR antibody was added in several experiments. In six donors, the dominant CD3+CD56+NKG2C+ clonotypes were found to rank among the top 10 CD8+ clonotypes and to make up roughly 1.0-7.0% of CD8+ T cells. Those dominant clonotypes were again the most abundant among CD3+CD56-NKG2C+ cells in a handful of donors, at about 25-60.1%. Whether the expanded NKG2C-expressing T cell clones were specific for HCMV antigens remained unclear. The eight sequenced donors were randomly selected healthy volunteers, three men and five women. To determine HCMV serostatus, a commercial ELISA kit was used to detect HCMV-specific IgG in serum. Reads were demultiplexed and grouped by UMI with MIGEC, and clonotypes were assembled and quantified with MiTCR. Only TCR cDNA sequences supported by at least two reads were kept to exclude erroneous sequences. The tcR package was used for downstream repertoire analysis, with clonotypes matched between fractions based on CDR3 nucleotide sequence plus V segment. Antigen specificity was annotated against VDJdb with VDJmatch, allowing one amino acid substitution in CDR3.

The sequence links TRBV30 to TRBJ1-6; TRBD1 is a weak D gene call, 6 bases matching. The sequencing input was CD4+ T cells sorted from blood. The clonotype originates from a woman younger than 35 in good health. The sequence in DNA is TGTGCCTGGAGTGCAGACAGGAATTCACCCCTCCACTTT. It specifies CAWSADRNSPLHF. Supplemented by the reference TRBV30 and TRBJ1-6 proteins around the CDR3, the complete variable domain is SQTIHQWPATLVQPVGSPLSLECTVEGTSNPNLYWYRQAAGRGLQLLFYSVGIGQISSEVPQNLSASRPQDRQFILSSKKLLLSDSGFYLCAWSADRNSPLHFGNGTRLTVT.